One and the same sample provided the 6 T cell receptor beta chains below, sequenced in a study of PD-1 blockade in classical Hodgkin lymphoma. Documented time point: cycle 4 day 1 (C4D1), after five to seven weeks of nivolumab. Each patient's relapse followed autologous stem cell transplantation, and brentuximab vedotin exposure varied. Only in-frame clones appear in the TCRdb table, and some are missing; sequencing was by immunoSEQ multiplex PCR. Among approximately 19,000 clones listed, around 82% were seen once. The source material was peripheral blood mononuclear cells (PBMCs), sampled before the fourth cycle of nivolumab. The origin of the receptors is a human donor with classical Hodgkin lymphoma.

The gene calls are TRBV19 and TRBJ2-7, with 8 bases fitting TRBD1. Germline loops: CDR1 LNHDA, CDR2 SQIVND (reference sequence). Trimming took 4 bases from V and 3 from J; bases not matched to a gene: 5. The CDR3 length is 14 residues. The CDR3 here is CASSRRTGNYEQYF. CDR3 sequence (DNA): TGTGCCAGTAGTAGGCGGACAGGGAACTACGAGCAGTACTTC.

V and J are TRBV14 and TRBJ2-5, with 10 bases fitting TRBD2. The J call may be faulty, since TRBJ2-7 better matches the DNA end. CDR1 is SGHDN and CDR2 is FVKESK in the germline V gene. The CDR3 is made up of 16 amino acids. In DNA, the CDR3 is TGTGCCAGCAGCCTATATAGGACTAGCGGCTCCTACGAGCAGTACTTC. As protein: CASSLYRTSGSYEQYF.

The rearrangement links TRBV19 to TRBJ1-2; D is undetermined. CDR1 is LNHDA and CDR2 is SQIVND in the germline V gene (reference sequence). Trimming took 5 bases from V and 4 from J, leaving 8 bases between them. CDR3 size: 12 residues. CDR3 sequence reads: CASSWNSYGYTF. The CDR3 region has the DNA TGTGCCAGTAGTTGGAACAGCTATGGCTACACCTTC.

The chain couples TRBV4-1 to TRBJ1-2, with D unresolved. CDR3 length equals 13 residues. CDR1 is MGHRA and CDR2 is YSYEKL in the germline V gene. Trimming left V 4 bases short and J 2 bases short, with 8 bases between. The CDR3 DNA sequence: TGCGCCAGCAGCCCCAGCCGAAACTATGGCTACACCTTC. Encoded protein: CASSPSRNYGYTF.

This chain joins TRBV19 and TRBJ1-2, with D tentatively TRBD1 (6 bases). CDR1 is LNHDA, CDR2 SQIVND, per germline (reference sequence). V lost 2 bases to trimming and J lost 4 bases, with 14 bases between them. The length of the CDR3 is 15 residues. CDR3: CASSIITPGAYGYTF. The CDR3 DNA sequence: TGTGCCAGTAGTATAATAACCCCAGGGGCCTATGGCTACACCTTC.

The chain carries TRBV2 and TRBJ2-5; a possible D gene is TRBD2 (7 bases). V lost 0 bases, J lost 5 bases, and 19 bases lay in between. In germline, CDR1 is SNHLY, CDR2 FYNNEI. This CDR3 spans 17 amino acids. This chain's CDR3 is CASSEAEGGEGRETQYF. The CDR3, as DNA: TGTGCCAGCAGTGAAGCTGAAGGGGGGGAGGGTAGGGAGACCCAGTACTTC. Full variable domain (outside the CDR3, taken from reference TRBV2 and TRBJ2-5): EPEVTQTPSHQVTQMGQEVILRCVPISNHLYFYWYRQILGQKVEFLVSFYNNEISEKSEIFDDQFSVERPDGSNFTLKIRSTKLEDSAMYFCASSEAEGGEGRETQYFGPGTRLLVL.